A selection of T cell receptor beta chains follows, all from one sample in a study of shared clonotypes between healthy human individuals. The data were produced by immunoSEQ multiplex PCR, yet TCRdb's version contains in-frame clones alone and is incomplete. Here the sample spans millions of clones, roughly 95% being singletons. Sequenced material: naive CD4+ T cells sorted from blood. The receptors here all came from a man aged 18 to 29 in good health. The CDR3 runs from the conserved cysteine through the conserved F or W. The order of the fields is clone size, D gene, J gene, V gene, CDR3 DNA, CDR3 protein. The D gene is left open where the match is weak. Clone size, where shown, is once, few, many, or a class for clones that have expanded.

>once|TRBD1|TRBJ1-3|TRBV4-1
TGCGCCAGCAGCCAGGGACAGGGTTTGGGTGGAAACACCATATATTTT
CASSQGQGLGGNTIYF
>-|-|TRBJ2-3|TRBV5-1
TGCGCCAGCAGCTTGGAACACCTCATCGATACGCAGTATTTT
CASSLEHLIDTQYF
>-|-|TRBJ2-3|TRBV5-1
TGCGCCAGCAGTCCTGCCGACCACGCCACAGATACGCAGTATTTT
CASSPADHATDTQYF
>-|TRBD2|TRBJ2-2|TRBV7-9
TGTGCCAGCAGCTTAGAAGGTAGCGGGAGTACCGGGGAGCTGTTTTTT
CASSLEGSGSTGELFF
>-|-|TRBJ1-6|TRBV19
TGTGCCAGTAGTGGCCGGGACACTGATAATTCACCCCTCCACTTT
CASSGRDTDNSPLHF
>once|-|TRBJ2-7|TRBV19
TGTGCCAGTAGTATAGTAGCCTCCTACGAGCAGTACTTC
CASSIVASYEQYF
>-|TRBD2|TRBJ2-1|TRBV7-9
TGTGCCAGCAGCTTCCGGACTAGCGGGGCATACAATGAGCAGTTCTTC
CASSFRTSGAYNEQFF
>-|TRBD2|TRBJ2-7|TRBV4-1
TGCGCCAGCAGCTTCGAGTCCGGGACTAGCTACGAGCAGTACTTC
CASSFESGTSYEQYF
>-|-|TRBJ1-1|TRBV7-8
TGTGCCAGCAGCTTCGAAGCTTTCTTT
CASSFEAFF
>-|-|TRBJ2-3|TRBV12-5
TGTGCTAGTGGTTTGGTACTTGGCCTGGGGGGCACAGATACGCAGTATTTT
CASGLVLGLGGTDTQYF
>-|TRBD1|TRBJ1-2|TRBV19
TGTGCCAGTAGTATAGATACAGGGGCCGCGGTTGGCTATGGCTACACCTTC
CASSIDTGAAVGYGYTF
>-|TRBD2|TRBJ2-7|TRBV2
TGTGCCAGCAGTTCCGGGACTAGCGGGGGGAGGGAGCAGTACTTC
CASSSGTSGGREQYF
>-|-|TRBJ2-5|TRBV2
TGTGCCAGCAGTGCGGACAATTTGGCGATAGAGACCCAGTACTTC
CASSADNLAIETQYF
>-|-|TRBJ1-2|TRBV6-7
TGTGCCAGCCGATGCAGAGCTAACTATGGCTACACCTTC
CASRCRANYGYTF
>once|-|TRBJ1-6|TRBV7-6
TGTGCCAGCAGCGACAAAACGCGACAGGCCAATTCACCCCTCCACTTT
CASSDKTRQANSPLHF
>-|TRBD1|TRBJ2-7|TRBV18
TGTGCCAGCTCACCAAAAGTTGTTCGAGGGGCAGGGGGCACGGATGAGCAGTACTTC
CASSPKVVRGAGGTDEQYF
>-|-|TRBJ1-4|TRBV30
TGTGCCTGGAGTGTAAGAGGGCCAACTAATGAAAAACTGTTTTTT
CAWSVRGPTNEKLFF
>-|-|TRBJ1-3|TRBV5-6
TGTGCCAGCAGCTGGGGGTCGAAGGGCGACACCATATATTTT
CASSWGSKGDTIYF
>-|-|TRBJ2-3|TRBV10-3
TGTGCCATCAGTGAGTCGTGGACGACAGATACGCAGTATTTT
CAISESWTTDTQYF
>once|-|TRBJ2-3|TRBV29-1
TGCAGCGTTGAGGCAGGCACAGATACGCAGTATTTT
CSVEAGTDTQYF
>-|-|TRBJ2-2|TRBV14
TGTGCCAGCAGCCAAGATGGGTTTAACACCGGGGAGCTGTTTTTT
CASSQDGFNTGELFF
>-|TRBD2|TRBJ2-1|TRBV5-1
TGCGCCAGCAGCTTGGGGCTAGCGGGAGGGCTGGATGAGCAGTTCTTC
CASSLGLAGGLDEQFF
>-|-|TRBJ1-1|TRBV5-4
TGTGCCAGCCACGGGGGGGGCCGGAACACTGAAGCTTTCTTT
CASHGGGRNTEAFF
>-|-|TRBJ2-2|TRBV5-1
TGCGCCAGCAGCTTGGAAGGCCTGAACACCGGGGAGCTGTTTTTT
CASSLEGLNTGELFF
>-|-|TRBJ2-4|TRBV30
TGTGCCTGGAGTGGGTGGGGGACCCTAGCCAAAAACATTCAGTACTTC
CAWSGWGTLAKNIQYF
>-|TRBD1|TRBJ2-3|TRBV2
TGTGCCAGCAGTGAGCGGACAGGGGCCAGCACAGATACGCAGTATTTT
CASSERTGASTDTQYF
>-|-|TRBJ2-7|TRBV4-1
TGCGCCAGCAGCCTCCAAGGAGGGTCTCTCTACGAGCAGTACTTC
CASSLQGGSLYEQYF
>-|-|TRBJ1-2|TRBV6-1
TGTGCCAGCTTGGGTCGAGGGACATCTAACTATGGCTACACCTTC
CASLGRGTSNYGYTF
>-|TRBD2|TRBJ2-2|TRBV7-2
TGTGCCAGCAGCTTAGCTAGTCTAGCGGTCACCGGGGAGCTGTTTTTT
CASSLASLAVTGELFF
>-|-|TRBJ1-2|TRBV7-2
TGTGCCAGCAGCCTTCTTGGGATCGAAGGCTACACCTTC
CASSLLGIEGYTF
>-|-|TRBJ2-5|TRBV10-3
TGTGCCGCCCAGGGGGGGGAGACCCAGTACTTC
CAAQGGETQYF
>-|TRBD1|TRBJ2-2|TRBV5-1
TGCGCCAGCAGCTGGGGGACAGGGCGGGCGGCCGGGGAGCTGTTTTTT
CASSWGTGRAAGELFF
>-|TRBD1|TRBJ1-5|TRBV19
TGTGCCAGTAGTATCACCGGGACAGTTAGCAATCAGCCCCAGCATTTT
CASSITGTVSNQPQHF
>-|TRBD1|TRBJ1-2|TRBV4-2
TGTGCCAGCAGCCAAGAGGGGACAGGGAGGAATAATGGCTACACCTTC
CASSQEGTGRNNGYTF
>-|TRBD1|TRBJ2-2|TRBV9
TGTGCCAGCAGCCCGCGGACAGGGGACGGGGAGCTGTTTTTT
CASSPRTGDGELFF
>-|-|TRBJ1-6|TRBV6-4
TGTGCCAGCAGTGAGCAGGGTGCGTCCTATAATTCACCCCTCCACTTT
CASSEQGASYNSPLHF
>-|-|TRBJ1-5|TRBV7-2
TGTGCCAGCAGCCCAGCGGGCCCCACGGGCAATCAGCCCCAGCATTTT
CASSPAGPTGNQPQHF
>-|TRBD2|TRBJ2-7|TRBV6-4
TGTGCCAGCAGCAAAAGCGGGAGCTCCTACGAGCAGTACTTC
CASSKSGSSYEQYF
>-|-|TRBJ2-1|TRBV9
TGTGCCAGCAGCACAGCACCATCCTGGGACCCTAAACACAATGAGCAGTTCTTC
CASSTAPSWDPKHNEQFF